Below, 7 T cell receptor beta chains from the same sample are listed, as sequenced in a study of T cells in women clearing cervical HPV infection. Profiled with immunoSEQ multiplex PCR; TCRdb holds only in-frame clones, not every one. The table lists over 30,000 clones, with 6.8% in the top ten. Specimen: blood buffy coat. The receptors here all came from a woman aged 18-70 years with a cervical HPV16 infection that either progressed to CIN3+ or cleared (not recorded which).

Of note for this clone: The read ends 3 residues early relative to the CDR3; the germline J gene fills the gap. The chain links TRBV10-1 to TRBJ1-1; 7 bases are shared with TRBD1. CDR3 length equals 16 residues. The germline gives CDR1 WNHNN, CDR2 SYGVQD (reference sequence). J was trimmed by 1 base and V by 7 bases; bases with no gene match: 12. The sequenced CDR3 bases are TGCGCCAGCACCCCGGGGGGGGACAGCTCGAACACTGAA. Its translation: CASTPGGDSSNTE. The CDR3 reads in full as CASTPGGDSSNTEAFF.

With regard to this clone: The read comes to an end 3 residues before the CDR3 does, leaving the germline J gene to fill in the end. The genes are TRBV2 and TRBJ2-7; 8 bases match TRBD1. Germline CDR1 and CDR2: SNHLY and FYNNEI. Trimming at V came to 5 bases and at J to 6 bases, leaving 9 bases not matched to a gene. The CDR3 totals 14 residues. CDR3 amino acids: CASSFGQGFFEQYF. Incomplete CDR3 DNA: TGTGCCAGCAGTTTCGGACAGGGTTTCTTCGAG.

The part of the CDR3 DNA that was read is TGCAGTGCTAGAGAAGGCAGGGGGACTGAA. Amino acid sequence: CSAREGRGTE. The whole CDR3 is CSAREGRGTEAFF. The chain combines TRBV20-1 with TRBJ1-1, with 7 bases fitting TRBD1. The read terminates 3 residues ahead of where the CDR3 ends, so the germline J gene completes it. The germline V gene encodes CDR1 DFQATT and CDR2 SNEGSKA (reference sequence). The CDR3 sequence is 13 residues long. With V trimmed by 0 bases and J by 5 bases, 3 bases remained unmatched.

About this clone itself: The read terminates 3 residues before the CDR3 end, so the remaining end is supplied by the germline J gene. The J gene is TRBJ2-7, the V gene TRBV11-2; 7 bases map to TRBD2. The CDR3 runs to 14 residues. Germline CDR1 SGHAT, CDR2 FQNNGV. V gave up 4 bases and J gave up 3 bases; unmatched junction bases: 6. Here the CDR3 reads CASSSTSVNYEQYF. Incomplete CDR3 DNA: TGTGCCAGCAGCTCCACTAGCGTCAACTACGAG.

Notes on this clone: The read terminates 3 residues before the CDR3 end, so the remaining end is supplied by the germline J gene. The chain employs TRBV30 and TRBJ1-4; D gene ambiguous. The CDR3 is 13 amino acids. Germline CDR1 reads GTSNPN; CDR2 reads SVGIG (reference sequence). The part of the CDR3 DNA that was read is TGTGCCTGGACAGGTCATACCAATTCACCA. Translating it yields CAWTGHTNSP. The entire CDR3 protein is CAWTGHTNSPLFF.

A remark on this clone: The read ends 3 residues before the CDR3 terminus; that terminus is restored from the germline J gene. The rearrangement joins TRBV19 to TRBJ2-6; no reliable D call. The germline V and J ends were trimmed by 6 bases and 0 bases, with 9 bases remaining between them. Germline CDR1 LNHDA, CDR2 SQIVND (reference sequence). CDR3 length: 15 amino acids. The covered CDR3 bases are TGTGCCAGTAGCTACAGTACCTCTGGGGCCAACGTC. As protein: CASSYSTSGANV. The entire CDR3 is CASSYSTSGANVLTF.

In the case of this clone: With the read ending 3 residues before the CDR3 end, the germline J gene is used to fill in that end. The rearrangement links TRBV10-2 to TRBJ1-2, with a weak D call TRBD1 (6 bases). Between the trimmed V and J ends, which lost 3 bases and 4 bases, there was a span of 9 bases. CDR3 length: 13 amino acids. From germline, CDR1 is WSHSY and CDR2 SAAADI. The CDR3 region is CASSDTGRYGYTF. The sequenced part of the CDR3 DNA is TGCGCCAGCAGTGATACAGGGCGCTATGGC.